This TCR beta chain originates from a study of cytomegalovirus exposure and HLA in healthy donors. Study-wide context: Per a later analysis, the roughly 690 first-cohort and 120 validation repertoires shared one platform.

Sequencing used immunoSEQ multiplex PCR; TCRdb keeps in-frame clones, though not all of them. The data show over 150,000 clones, around 81% seen once. The sequence was obtained from a woman aged 18-29 years in good health and CMV-seropositive. Specimen: PBMCs.

CDR3 sequence: CSVDRARYGYTF. CDR3 DNA: TGCAGCGTTGACAGGGCCCGCTATGGCTACACCTTC. This rearrangement joins TRBV29-1 to TRBJ1-2; TRBD1 might be the D (5 bases). Per germline, CDR1 SQVTM and CDR2 ANQGSEA. The CDR3 extends over 12 amino acids. The V end was cut by 3 bases, the J end by 4 bases, with 9 bases between.